This record looks at one TCR beta chain sequence and its context. The antigen remains unidentified. This sample includes further DNA sequences coding for the same CDR3. This record belongs to a study of shared clonotypes between healthy human individuals. Here immunoSEQ multiplex PCR was the method, and the copy in TCRdb shows in-frame clones only, minus some. The sample yields about 2.4 million clones, under 95% seen once. The CDR3 has 13 amino acids. V dropped 1 base and J dropped 4 bases, with 5 bases sitting between them. CDR1 and CDR2 from the germline V gene are SGHVS and FQNEAQ. Study results and limitations: Expectations were that clonotype sharing among donors would be affected by sequencing depth.

All donors were Caucasian adults living in Nashville, Tennessee. The sequence was collected from a man younger than 35 in good health. Some clones in this sample may be carry-over from other donors' samples. This rearrangement joins TRBV7-8 to TRBJ2-1; no definite D call. Material: naive CD4+ T cells from PBMCs. Indicated subset: CD45RA+ positively selected. The DNA of the CDR3 is TGTGCCAGCAGCTTAGACTCTTACAATGAGCAGTTCTTC. Its translation is CASSLDSYNEQFF. Looking up the rest from reference TRBV7-8 and TRBJ2-1 gives the full variable domain: GAGVSQSPRYKVAKRGQDVALRCDPISGHVSLFWYQQALGQGPEFLTYFQNEAQLDKSGLPSDRFFAERPEGSVSTLKIQRTQQEDSAVYLCASSLDSYNEQFFGPGTRLTVL.